There are a few counts of the clone carrying this TCR beta chain. Antigen unknown. Germline loops: CDR1 LNHDA, CDR2 SQIVND (reference sequence). The CDR3 spans 13 residues. Trimming removed 6 bases at V and 0 bases at J, with 6 bases between. This sample stems from a study of graft-versus-host responses after intestinal transplantation. Across the study: Anti-thymocyte globulin induction was given to all recipients, followed by tacrolimus and steroids for two to four years. Whole-study results and caveats: The marrow of recipients harbored GvH clones, and ileum or blood showed some of them first.

Clones were sequenced by immunoSEQ multiplex PCR, and TCRdb holds only the in-frame ones, with some missing. The sample lists about 25,000 clones, 93% occurring once. Sequenced material: PBMCs, taken 18 days after transplant. This TCR derives from a human patient who received an intestinal transplant, so some T cells may come from the graft donor. The V gene is TRBV19, the J gene TRBJ1-3; perhaps TRBD1 as D (5 bases). CDR3 residues: CASRGGSGNTIYF. The CDR3 DNA reads as TGTGCCAGTAGGGGGGGCTCTGGAAACACCATATATTTT. Variable domain in full (rest from reference TRBV19 and TRBJ1-3): DGGITQSPKYLFRKEGQNVTLSCEQNLNHDAMYWYRQDPGQGLRLIYYSQIVNDFQKGDIAEGYSVSREKKESFPLTVTSAQKNPTAFYLCASRGGSGNTIYFGEGSWLTVV.